The entry that follows covers one T cell receptor beta chain sequence. Assay used: immunoSEQ multiplex PCR; TCRdb lists only in-frame clones, some missing. The data hold 190,000 or so clones, with over 55% observed a single time. This sample is drawn from a study of cytotoxic CD8 clonotypes in ibrutinib-treated CLL. V was trimmed by 4 bases and J by 3 bases, leaving 23 bases between them. The CDR3 has 18 residues. The germline gives CDR1 SGDLS, CDR2 YYNGEE. This TCR came from a human donor with chronic lymphocytic leukemia. The rearrangement uses TRBV9 and TRBJ2-1, with TRBD2 as a possible D gene (7 bases). The specimen comprised PBMCs, sampled after 24 months of ibrutinib treatment. CDR3 region: CASSPRSGITGFYNEQFF. The CDR3 DNA reads as TGTGCCAGCAGCCCTCGAAGCGGGATTACAGGGTTCTACAATGAGCAGTTCTTC.